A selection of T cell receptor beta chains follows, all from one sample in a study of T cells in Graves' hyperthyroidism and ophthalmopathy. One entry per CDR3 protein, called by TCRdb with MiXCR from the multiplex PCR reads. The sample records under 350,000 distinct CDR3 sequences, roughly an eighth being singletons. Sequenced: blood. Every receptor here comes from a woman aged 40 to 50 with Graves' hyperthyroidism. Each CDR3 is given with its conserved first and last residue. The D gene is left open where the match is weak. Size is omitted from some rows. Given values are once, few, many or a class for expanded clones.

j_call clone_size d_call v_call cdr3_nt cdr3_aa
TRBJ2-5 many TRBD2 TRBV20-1 TGCAGTGCTAGAGTTGGTAGCGGGAAAGAGACCCAGTACTTC CSARVGSGKETQYF
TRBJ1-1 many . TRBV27 TGTGCCAGCAGTTTTGCAGGGAACACTGAAGCTTTCTTT CASSFAGNTEAFF
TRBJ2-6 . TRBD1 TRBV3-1 TGTGCCAGCAGCCGACGGACAGGAGCCTCTGGGGCCAACGTCCTGACTTTC CASSRRTGASGANVLTF
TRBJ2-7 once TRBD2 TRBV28 TGTGCCAGCAGTTTAAGGACTAGCGGGAGGGGATCCTACGAGCAGTACTTC CASSLRTSGRGSYEQYF
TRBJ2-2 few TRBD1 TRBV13 TGTGCCAGCAGCCCCCCCGGGACAGGGGATGCCGGGGAGCTGTTTTTT CASSPPGTGDAGELFF
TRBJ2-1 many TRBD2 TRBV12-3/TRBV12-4 TGTGCCAGCGGGACTAGCGGGACGGATGAGCAGTTCTTC CASGTSGTDEQFF
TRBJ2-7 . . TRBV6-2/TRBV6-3 TGTGCCAGCAGCAGTACAACAGGGCTCCTGGAGTACGAGCAGTACTTC CASSSTTGLLEYEQYF
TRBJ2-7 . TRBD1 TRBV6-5 TGTGCCAGCAGTTACCCCCCCATTTTGCAGGGGGCCTACGAGCAGTACTTC CASSYPPILQGAYEQYF
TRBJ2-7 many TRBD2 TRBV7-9 TGTGCCAGCAGCTTCAGTGGCGGGAGGAACATCGAGCAGTACTTC CASSFSGGRNIEQYF
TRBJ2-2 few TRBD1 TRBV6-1 TGTGCCAGCACTGGACAGGGGTACTACACCGGGGAGCTGTTTTTT CASTGQGYYTGELFF